This T cell receptor (beta chain) derives from a study of blood T cell repertoires in COVID-19. Overall study: Both acute and convalescent COVID-19 samples were obtained from the United States, Italy and Spain.

In the authors' workflow: Nucleated cell counts were estimated from reference gene primer amplification. The repertoire was sequenced with immunoSEQ multiplex PCR; TCRdb's copy has only in-frame clones and lacks some. V and J calls and clone size are as listed in that table; D and trimming were resolved from the DNA. Of around 370,000 clones listed, around 89% are singletons. V was shortened by 0 bases and J by 1 base, with 9 bases between the two germline ends. CDR3 length: 15 residues. CDR1 and CDR2 (germline): MNHEY, SVGAGI. The receptor's source is a woman younger than 35 who had recovered from COVID-19. The sequencing input was PBMCs or T cells enriched from blood (not recorded which). The gene calls are TRBV6-5 and TRBJ1-2, with a possible D match to TRBD1 (5 bases). For the CDR3, the DNA is TGTGCCAGCAGTTACTCGGACACTGTTAACTATGGCTACACCTTC. It yields the protein CASSYSDTVNYGYTF.